Listed below are T cell receptor beta chains from one sample, sequenced in a study of T cell responses to AZD1222 COVID-19 vaccine. Here immunoSEQ multiplex PCR was the method, and the copy in TCRdb shows in-frame clones only, minus some. The data hold over 110,000 clones, with 70% to 90% observed a single time. Sequences were derived from peripheral blood, sampled on day 0 of AZD1222 vaccination. Receptors were obtained from an adult in good health. Each CDR3 is given with its conserved first and last residue. Fields, in order: CDR3 protein, J gene, D gene, V gene. D genes are given only for firm matches.

CDR3 protein: CASSAGTPNTEAFF
J gene: TRBJ1-1
D gene: .
V gene: TRBV9

CDR3 protein: CASSQDERTEAFF
J gene: TRBJ1-1
D gene: .
V gene: TRBV4-1

CDR3 protein: CASSLERGEQYF
J gene: TRBJ2-7
D gene: .
V gene: TRBV5-4

CDR3 protein: CAASPGGTFQPQHF
J gene: TRBJ1-5
D gene: .
V gene: TRBV15

CDR3 protein: CASSDYEKPQNYGYTF
J gene: TRBJ1-2
D gene: .
V gene: TRBV27

CDR3 protein: CATSMTTFPANEQFF
J gene: TRBJ2-1
D gene: .
V gene: TRBV15

CDR3 protein: CASAGTGKLF
J gene: TRBJ2-1
D gene: TRBD1
V gene: TRBV28

CDR3 protein: CASSPLDRGLETQYF
J gene: TRBJ2-5
D gene: TRBD1
V gene: TRBV5-4

CDR3 protein: CASSKGGDSRHPYGYTF
J gene: TRBJ1-2
D gene: .
V gene: TRBV21-1

CDR3 protein: CASSAGYEKLFF
J gene: TRBJ1-4
D gene: .
V gene: TRBV6-6

CDR3 protein: CASRPDRGYGKLFF
J gene: TRBJ1-4
D gene: TRBD1
V gene: TRBV9

CDR3 protein: CASIGIGNTGELFF
J gene: TRBJ2-2
D gene: .
V gene: TRBV19

CDR3 protein: CASSARVGELFF
J gene: TRBJ2-2
D gene: .
V gene: TRBV9

CDR3 protein: CASSTHQHDTDGYTF
J gene: TRBJ1-2
D gene: .
V gene: TRBV21-1

CDR3 protein: CASSLARRDNPYNEQFF
J gene: TRBJ2-1
D gene: .
V gene: TRBV5-1

CDR3 protein: CASSLGQGLGGYTF
J gene: TRBJ1-2
D gene: TRBD1
V gene: TRBV5-1

CDR3 protein: CASSPRLAGIYNEQFF
J gene: TRBJ2-1
D gene: TRBD2
V gene: TRBV18

CDR3 protein: CATSAPRDSHNEQFF
J gene: TRBJ2-1
D gene: .
V gene: TRBV24-1

CDR3 protein: CARSLEDCSEKLFF
J gene: TRBJ1-4
D gene: .
V gene: TRBV5-3

CDR3 protein: CASKRDPKKYEQYF
J gene: TRBJ2-7
D gene: .
V gene: TRBV19

CDR3 protein: CASSYSRLAEGVEQYF
J gene: TRBJ2-7
D gene: TRBD2
V gene: TRBV6-2/TRBV6-3

CDR3 protein: CASSFDLNTEAFF
J gene: TRBJ1-1
D gene: .
V gene: TRBV27

CDR3 protein: CASRASQVNYGYTF
J gene: TRBJ1-2
D gene: .
V gene: TRBV28

CDR3 protein: CASSLLGEAFF
J gene: TRBJ1-1
D gene: .
V gene: TRBV7-9